Included here is one T cell receptor (beta chain) sequence, with context. Subjects aged 18 to 65 presented with newly diagnosed hyperthyroidism of less than 2 months' duration. A patient was excluded if there was uncontrolled infection, other autoimmune disease, pregnancy or lactation. The data derive from a study of T cells in Graves' hyperthyroidism and ophthalmopathy. Using RNA transcripts as the source, TCR beta CDR3 regions were amplified. HTBI primers were the set used in a first-round RT-PCR of the TCR CDR3. A single record per CDR3 protein comes from TCRdb applying MiXCR to the multiplex PCR reads. The sample yields about 180,000 distinct CDR3 sequences, over 15% seen once. Trimming took 4 bases from V and 4 from J; bases not matched to a gene: 5. Per the germline V gene, CDR1 is SGHDT and CDR2 is YYEEEE. The CDR3 extends over 13 amino acids.

The rearrangement joins TRBV5-6 to TRBJ2-7; TRBD1 matches at 7 bases. The sequenced sample was blood. The sequence was obtained from a woman between 50 and 59 years old with Graves' hyperthyroidism. CDR3 sequence reads: CASSKDRAYEQYF. The CDR3 DNA reads as TGTGCCAGCAGCAAAGACAGGGCTTACGAGCAGTACTTC.